What follows are 14 T cell receptor beta chains derived from one specimen sequenced in a study of blood T cells in healthy people across ages. Next came a second PCR, run for 7 to 11 cycles, which used a sample-barcoded 5' primer along with a J-beta primer mix. TCRdb reanalysed the 5' RACE reads using MiXCR and keeps one entry per CDR3 protein. Of roughly 680,000 distinct CDR3 sequences in the sample, 40% to 65% were seen once. The material sequenced was blood. The receptors here all came from an elderly woman in good health.

Many counts were recorded for this clonotype. The chain couples TRBV2 to TRBJ1-6; D is perhaps TRBD1 (5 bases). Germline-derived CDR1 and CDR2 are SNHLY and FYNNEI. Trimming shortened V by 8 bases and J by 9 bases, and 20 bases separated the two germline ends. This CDR3 spans 15 amino acids. The CDR3 loop reads CASGLGQGESSPLHF. CDR3 nucleotides: TGTGCCAGCGGCTTGGGGCAGGGCGAAAGTTCACCCCTCCACTTT.

The genes are TRBV27 and TRBJ2-1; 7 bases are a match to TRBD2. The J segment lost 2 bases and the V segment lost 4 bases, leaving 2 bases of the junction unmatched. Germline V gene lookup returns CDR1 MNHEY and CDR2 SMNVEV (reference sequence). This CDR3 contains 14 residues. CDR3 bases: TGTGCCAGCAGTTCTAGCGGAGCCTACAATGAGCAGTTCTTC. It encodes CASSSSGAYNEQFF.

This clonotype was seen repeatedly, ten times or more. This chain links TRBV7-3 with TRBJ2-1; D unclear. The germline CDR1 and CDR2 sequences are SGHTA and FQGTGA. The ends were cut back, 0 bases at V and 0 bases at J, with 9 bases in the middle. The CDR3 runs 16 residues. The CDR3 bases are TGTGCCAGCAGCTTAACGCCTATGAGCTCCTACAATGAGCAGTTCTTC. It encodes CASSLTPMSSYNEQFF.

This clonotype was detected ten times or more. A much larger clone lies one base from this, so it may be a read error. The J gene is TRBJ2-5, the V gene TRBV6-1, with TRBD2 matching over 14 bases. Losses at the gene ends were 3 bases for V and 11 bases for J; bases not matched to a gene: 11. Germline lookup yields CDR1 MNHNS and CDR2 SASEGT. The CDR3 length is 16 residues. In DNA, the CDR3 is TGTGCCAGCAGTGACGGACTAGCGGGGGGCTCCAATGAGCAGTACTTC. Protein product: CASSDGLAGGSNEQYF.

The chain carries TRBV5-1 and TRBJ1-6; 8 nucleotides match TRBD1. The CDR3 runs 16 residues. Germline V gives CDR1 SGHRS, CDR2 YFSETQ. Unmatched junction bases numbered 14, after V lost 5 bases and J lost 10 bases. The CDR3 loop reads CASSLNTGTGDSPLHF. Here the CDR3 DNA reads TGCGCCAGCAGTTTAAACACCGGGACAGGAGACTCACCCCTCCACTTT.

A word on this clonotype: A read error may account for a junction end that differs from germline. The chain links TRBV20-1 to TRBJ2-1; D unclear. Germline assignment: CDR1 DFQATT and CDR2 SNEGSKA (reference sequence). The CDR3 has 13 amino acids. The CDR3 nucleotides read TGCAGTGCTAGTCCGGGCTCCCACAATGAGCAGTTCTTC. Translation gives CSASPGSHNEQFF.

This clonotype was counted many times. V gene TRBV6-2 or TRBV6-3 combines with J gene TRBJ2-5, with 7 bases identical to TRBD2. The V segment lost 5 bases and the J segment 4 bases; nucleotides outside the gene matches: 7. Germline CDR1 MNHEY, CDR2 SVGEGT. The CDR3 covers 14 residues. The CDR3, as DNA: TGTGCCAGCAGTCGGGACCGACTAGCAGAGACCCAGTACTTC. As protein: CASSRDRLAETQYF.

CDR3 region: CASSLPRNGELFF. DNA of the CDR3: TGTGCCAGCAGTTTGCCGAGGAATGGGGAGCTGTTTTTT. The chain has TRBV28 and TRBJ2-2, with D uncertain. From germline, CDR1 is MDHEN and CDR2 SYDVKM. The V end lost 3 bases, the J end lost 8 bases, and 10 bases lay between the germline ends. This CDR3 has 13 amino acids. The full variable domain, in which reference TRBV28 and TRBJ2-2 provide the parts outside the CDR3, is DVKVTQSSRYLVKRTGEKVFLECVQDMDHENMFWYRQDPGLGLRLIYFSYDVKMKEKGDIPEGYSVSREKKERFSLILESASTNQTSMYLCASSLPRNGELFFGEGSRLTVL.

The V gene is TRBV6-5, the J gene TRBJ2-7; D is possibly TRBD2 (5 bases). The germline gives CDR1 MNHEY, CDR2 SVGAGI. The CDR3 contains 13 residues. V lost 8 bases to trimming and J lost 5 bases, with 16 bases between them. The CDR3: CASCGFESDEQYF. In nucleotides, the CDR3 is TGTGCCAGCTGCGGGTTTGAGAGCGACGAGCAGTACTTC.

V and J are TRBV10-3 and TRBJ2-2; D gene uncertain. Trimming took off 6 bases at V and 5 bases at J, with 13 bases between the two ends. The CDR3 runs 14 residues. From germline, CDR1 is ENHRY and CDR2 SYGVKD. The chain's CDR3 is CAIRSRSATGELFF. CDR3 nucleotide sequence: TGTGCCATCAGATCTCGGAGCGCGACCGGGGAGCTGTTTTTT.

The count of this clonotype is one. This rearrangement joins TRBV12-3 or TRBV12-4 to TRBJ1-1; no firm D call. The V end was cut by 3 bases, the J end by 7 bases, with 6 bases between. This CDR3 region has 11 residues. CDR3 nucleotides: TGTGCCAGCAGTTTTCAGAGTGAAGCTTTCTTT. It codes for CASSFQSEAFF.

This clonotype has a handful of counts. The chain links TRBV12-3 or TRBV12-4 to TRBJ1-2; no firm D call. Trimming removed 5 bases at V and 4 bases at J, with 14 bases between. This CDR3 region has 14 residues. CDR3 region: CASSPDGASYGYTF. In DNA, the CDR3 is TGTGCCAGCAGTCCCGACGGTGCCAGCTATGGCTACACCTTC.

The chain recombines TRBV6-1 with TRBJ1-6; no clear D. The CDR3 is 14 amino acids. V lost 8 bases, J lost 7 bases, and 15 bases lay in between. Germline V gene data show CDR1 as MNHNS and CDR2 as SASEGT. The CDR3 DNA reads TGTGCCAGCTCTTTTGAGGAGCGGAATTCACCCCTCCACTTT. It translates to CASSFEERNSPLHF.

This clonotype has ten or more counts. The chain links TRBV7-9 to TRBJ1-2; weak D call: TRBD1 (6 bases). This CDR3 has 16 residues. Trimming removed 6 bases at V and 4 bases at J, with 21 bases between. Germline CDR1 is SEHNR and CDR2 is FQNEAQ (reference sequence). In DNA, the CDR3 is TGTGCCAGCAGGGCAACCCGGACAGTCACCACCTATGGCTACACCTTC. Its protein is CASRATRTVTTYGYTF.